The 21 T cell receptor beta chains listed next were all sequenced from one sample in a study of CDR3 diversity in severe acne. TCRdb processed the PCR reads anew with MiXCR; each CDR3 protein has one entry. The table has about 76,000 distinct CDR3 sequences, under 65% seen once. Material for sequencing was blood. The receptors derive from a male donor in good health, without acne.

There are many counts of this clonotype. The J gene is TRBJ1-1, the V gene TRBV19, with D perhaps TRBD1 (6 bases). Germline CDR1 reads LNHDA; CDR2 reads SQIVND (reference sequence). V was cut by 3 bases and J by 1 base, with 18 bases left in between. CDR3 length: 17 residues. The CDR3 sequence: CASSIREGGGANTEAFF. The DNA of the CDR3 is TGTGCCAGTAGTATTCGTGAGGGGGGCGGAGCGAACACTGAAGCTTTCTTT.

The chain employs TRBV28 and TRBJ1-2; D unclear. V dropped 8 bases and J dropped 4 bases, with 8 bases sitting between them. The CDR3 length is 11 residues. The germline V gene has CDR1 MDHEN and CDR2 SYDVKM. CDR3 residues: CASGQSYGYTF. CDR3 coding DNA: TGTGCCAGCGGCCAGAGCTATGGCTACACCTTC.

In its sample, this clonotype was seen once. The chain carries TRBV20-1 and TRBJ2-3, with D maybe TRBD2 (5 bases). Germline V CDR1 and CDR2: DFQATT, SNEGSKA (reference sequence). The CDR3 is 13 amino acids. The V end lost 6 bases, the J end lost 4 bases, and 14 bases lay between the germline ends. The CDR3 sequence: CSASQGGPDTQYF. The CDR3, as DNA: TGCAGTGCCAGTCAAGGAGGCCCAGATACGCAGTATTTT.

This clonotype showed up just once. The junction and the germline gene differ at one end; a read error may be behind it. The J gene is TRBJ2-7, the V gene TRBV24-1, with D perhaps TRBD1 or TRBD2 (5 bases each). The length of the CDR3 is 13 residues. CDR1 is KGHDR, CDR2 SFDVKD, per germline. The CDR3 coding sequence is TGTGCCACCCCGGGACCAACTCCCTACGAGCAGTGCTTC. Protein sequence: CATPGPTPYEQCF.

The rearrangement uses TRBV29-1 and TRBJ2-7; D unresolved. V lost 0 bases, J lost 3 bases, and 6 bases lay in between. The CDR3 covers 12 residues. Germline CDR1 SQVTM, CDR2 ANQGSEA. CDR3 protein: CSVEDSRYEQYF. CDR3 DNA sequence: TGCAGCGTTGAAGATAGCCGCTACGAGCAGTACTTC.

This clonotype was picked up a small number of times. The J gene is TRBJ1-5, the V gene TRBV6-2 or TRBV6-3, with a tentative D call TRBD1 (5 bases). Germline values: CDR1 MNHEY, CDR2 SVGEGT. V was clipped by 0 bases and J by 7 bases, with 25 bases between them. The CDR3 has 19 residues. This chain's CDR3 is CASSYSKAGTGWINQPQHF. The CDR3 nucleotides read TGTGCCAGCAGTTACTCCAAGGCAGGGACGGGCTGGATCAACCAGCCCCAGCATTTT.

The chain employs TRBV12-3 or TRBV12-4 and TRBJ2-2, with D maybe TRBD1 (5 bases). Trimming cost V 10 bases and J 1 base, with 10 bases left between them. This CDR3 has 13 amino acids. The CDR3 loop reads CATVTVNTGELFF. CDR3 coding DNA: TGTGCCACGGTGACAGTGAACACCGGGGAGCTGTTTTTT.

Note on this clonotype: A much larger clone differs by one base, so this may be a read error. The rearrangement joins TRBV13 to TRBJ1-1; D is ambiguous. The CDR3 totals 12 residues. From germline, CDR1 is PRHDT and CDR2 FYEKMQ (reference sequence). V was cut by 3 bases and J by 4 bases, with 6 bases left in between. For the CDR3, the DNA is TGTGCCAGCAGCTTTGAGAGCACTGAAGCTTTCTTT. Translated: CASSFESTEAFF.

This clonotype was observed a handful of times. The genes are TRBV5-6 and TRBJ2-7; 10 bases agree with TRBD2. This CDR3 has 14 amino acids. Trimming took 3 bases from V and 3 from J; bases not matched to a gene: 3. Germline V gene sequence: CDR1 SGHDT, CDR2 YYEEEE. The DNA for the CDR3 is TGTGCCAGCAGCTCGGGACTAGCGAACTACGAGCAGTACTTC. Amino acid sequence: CASSSGLANYEQYF.

At least ten counts were recorded for this clonotype. This chain joins TRBV30 and TRBJ2-1; D remains unclear. The CDR3 is made up of 13 amino acids. V was cut by 1 base and J by 5 bases, with 9 bases left in between. Germline V CDR1 and CDR2: GTSNPN, SVGIG (reference sequence). CDR3 protein: CAWSDGRHNEQFF. For the CDR3, the DNA is TGTGCCTGGAGTGACGGCCGACACAATGAGCAGTTCTTC.

The rearrangement joins TRBV11-2 to TRBJ2-1, with TRBD1 matching over 9 bases. From germline, CDR1 is SGHAT and CDR2 FQNNGV. V lost 6 bases to trimming and J lost 8 bases; unmatched junction nucleotides: 8. This CDR3 is 14 amino acids long. CDR3 DNA sequence: TGTGCCAGCAGTTCGGACAGGGGAATGGATGAGCAGTTCTTC. It specifies CASSSDRGMDEQFF.

To note about this clonotype: The DNA is left out, because the CDR3 cannot be placed on it with certainty; the CDR3 is given as TCRdb lists it. The V and J genes are TRBV7-9 and TRBJ1-2. The CDR3 extends over 19 residues, inclusive of both ends. CDR1 SEHNR and CDR2 FQNEAQ come from the germline V gene (reference sequence). CDR3 sequence: CASSFYICSARDGVYGYTF.

This clonotype showed up many times. The rearrangement links TRBV28 to TRBJ2-7; D tentatively reads TRBD1 or TRBD2 (5 bases each). Trimming cost V 4 bases and J 6 bases, with 13 bases left between them. The CDR3 length is 13 residues. Germline CDR1 MDHEN, CDR2 SYDVKM. The CDR3 region has the DNA TGTGCCAGCAGTTGGGGACCATTGGGCGAGCAGTACTTC. Its protein product is CASSWGPLGEQYF.

The chain combines TRBV7-6 with TRBJ1-2; weak D call: TRBD1 (6 bases). The CDR3 totals 11 residues. With 11 bases removed from V and 6 bases from J, the gap between germline ends came to 13 bases. Germline V gene data show CDR1 as SGHVS and CDR2 as FNYEAQ. CDR3 coding DNA: TGTGCCGGGGGGGGGGGCGATGGCTACACCTTC. Translation: CAGGGGDGYTF.

This clonotype has ten or more counts. The chain combines TRBV4-1 with TRBJ1-4; 8 bases match TRBD1. The CDR3 extends over 16 amino acids. The V segment lost 2 bases and the J segment 4 bases; nucleotides outside the gene matches: 6. Germline loops: CDR1 MGHRA, CDR2 YSYEKL. CDR3 protein: CASSQPDRGFNEKLFF. DNA for the CDR3: TGCGCCAGCAGCCAACCAGACAGGGGCTTTAATGAAAAACTGTTTTTT.

Written as DNA, the CDR3 is TGCAGTGCTAGACCTTGGGAATGGGCTAGCGGGGGGGCCAACGTCCTGACTTTC. This gives the protein CSARPWEWASGGANVLTF. V is TRBV20-1 and J is TRBJ2-6; 8 nucleotides match TRBD2. V lost 2 bases to trimming and J lost 4 bases; unmatched junction nucleotides: 13. CDR3 length equals 18 residues. Germline V CDR1 and CDR2: DFQATT, SNEGSKA (reference sequence).

Ten or more counts support this clonotype. The rearrangement uses TRBV2 and TRBJ2-5; 16 bases line up with TRBD2. CDR1 and CDR2 (germline): SNHLY, FYNNEI. The CDR3 totals 18 residues. Trimming took 7 bases from V and 4 from J; bases not matched to a gene: 12. The CDR3 DNA follows: TGTGCCAGCAAATGGGGACTAGCGGGAGGGCCCTCGAGAGAGACCCAGTACTTC. Protein sequence: CASKWGLAGGPSRETQYF.

V usage is TRBV29-1 and J usage is TRBJ1-3; D is undetermined. The length of the CDR3 is 13 residues. Per the germline V gene, CDR1 is SQVTM and CDR2 is ANQGSEA. V lost 2 bases, J lost 0 bases, and 5 bases lay in between. The CDR3 sequence is CSVESSSGNTIYF. In DNA, the CDR3 is TGCAGCGTTGAAAGCTCCTCTGGAAACACCATATATTTT.

The chain joins TRBV11-3 to TRBJ2-1, with TRBD2 matching over 9 bases. CDR3 length equals 16 residues. V shed 0 bases, J shed 3 bases, and the junction held 3 bases outside the gene matches. Germline CDR1 is SGHNT and CDR2 is YENEEA. The CDR3 sequence: CASSLEASGVYNEQFF. The CDR3 coding sequence is TGTGCCAGCAGCTTAGAGGCTAGCGGGGTCTACAATGAGCAGTTCTTC.

The rearrangement links TRBV19 to TRBJ2-7; D may be TRBD1 (6 bases). Germline CDR1 is LNHDA and CDR2 is SQIVND (reference sequence). V was trimmed by 5 bases and J by 0 bases, leaving 14 bases between them. The CDR3 runs to 15 residues. CDR3 region: CASSPAGVGSYEQYF. CDR3 DNA: TGTGCCAGTAGTCCAGCAGGGGTGGGCTCCTACGAGCAGTACTTC.

The chain links TRBV20-1 to TRBJ2-7, with 8 bases fitting TRBD2. Looked up from germline, CDR1 is DFQATT and CDR2 is SNEGSKA (reference sequence). The CDR3 runs to 15 residues. Trimming removed 1 base from V and 0 bases from J; junction bases left unmatched: 5. CDR3 amino acids: CSARAGGHHSYEQYF. In nucleotides, the CDR3 is TGCAGTGCTAGAGCGGGAGGGCATCACTCCTACGAGCAGTACTTC.